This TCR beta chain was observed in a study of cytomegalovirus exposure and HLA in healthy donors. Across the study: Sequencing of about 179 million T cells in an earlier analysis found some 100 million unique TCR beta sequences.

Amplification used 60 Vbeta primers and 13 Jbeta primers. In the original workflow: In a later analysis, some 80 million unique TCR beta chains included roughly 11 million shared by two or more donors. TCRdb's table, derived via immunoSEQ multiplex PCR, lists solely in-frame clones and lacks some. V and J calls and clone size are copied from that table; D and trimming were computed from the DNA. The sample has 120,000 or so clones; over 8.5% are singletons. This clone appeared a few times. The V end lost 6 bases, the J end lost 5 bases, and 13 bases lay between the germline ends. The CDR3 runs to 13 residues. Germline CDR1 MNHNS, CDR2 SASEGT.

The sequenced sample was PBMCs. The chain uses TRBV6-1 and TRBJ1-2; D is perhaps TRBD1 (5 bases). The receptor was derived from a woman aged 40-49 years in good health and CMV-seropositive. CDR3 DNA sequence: TGTGCCAGCAGACAGGAAGAAGTTTATGGCTACACCTTC. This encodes CASRQEEVYGYTF.